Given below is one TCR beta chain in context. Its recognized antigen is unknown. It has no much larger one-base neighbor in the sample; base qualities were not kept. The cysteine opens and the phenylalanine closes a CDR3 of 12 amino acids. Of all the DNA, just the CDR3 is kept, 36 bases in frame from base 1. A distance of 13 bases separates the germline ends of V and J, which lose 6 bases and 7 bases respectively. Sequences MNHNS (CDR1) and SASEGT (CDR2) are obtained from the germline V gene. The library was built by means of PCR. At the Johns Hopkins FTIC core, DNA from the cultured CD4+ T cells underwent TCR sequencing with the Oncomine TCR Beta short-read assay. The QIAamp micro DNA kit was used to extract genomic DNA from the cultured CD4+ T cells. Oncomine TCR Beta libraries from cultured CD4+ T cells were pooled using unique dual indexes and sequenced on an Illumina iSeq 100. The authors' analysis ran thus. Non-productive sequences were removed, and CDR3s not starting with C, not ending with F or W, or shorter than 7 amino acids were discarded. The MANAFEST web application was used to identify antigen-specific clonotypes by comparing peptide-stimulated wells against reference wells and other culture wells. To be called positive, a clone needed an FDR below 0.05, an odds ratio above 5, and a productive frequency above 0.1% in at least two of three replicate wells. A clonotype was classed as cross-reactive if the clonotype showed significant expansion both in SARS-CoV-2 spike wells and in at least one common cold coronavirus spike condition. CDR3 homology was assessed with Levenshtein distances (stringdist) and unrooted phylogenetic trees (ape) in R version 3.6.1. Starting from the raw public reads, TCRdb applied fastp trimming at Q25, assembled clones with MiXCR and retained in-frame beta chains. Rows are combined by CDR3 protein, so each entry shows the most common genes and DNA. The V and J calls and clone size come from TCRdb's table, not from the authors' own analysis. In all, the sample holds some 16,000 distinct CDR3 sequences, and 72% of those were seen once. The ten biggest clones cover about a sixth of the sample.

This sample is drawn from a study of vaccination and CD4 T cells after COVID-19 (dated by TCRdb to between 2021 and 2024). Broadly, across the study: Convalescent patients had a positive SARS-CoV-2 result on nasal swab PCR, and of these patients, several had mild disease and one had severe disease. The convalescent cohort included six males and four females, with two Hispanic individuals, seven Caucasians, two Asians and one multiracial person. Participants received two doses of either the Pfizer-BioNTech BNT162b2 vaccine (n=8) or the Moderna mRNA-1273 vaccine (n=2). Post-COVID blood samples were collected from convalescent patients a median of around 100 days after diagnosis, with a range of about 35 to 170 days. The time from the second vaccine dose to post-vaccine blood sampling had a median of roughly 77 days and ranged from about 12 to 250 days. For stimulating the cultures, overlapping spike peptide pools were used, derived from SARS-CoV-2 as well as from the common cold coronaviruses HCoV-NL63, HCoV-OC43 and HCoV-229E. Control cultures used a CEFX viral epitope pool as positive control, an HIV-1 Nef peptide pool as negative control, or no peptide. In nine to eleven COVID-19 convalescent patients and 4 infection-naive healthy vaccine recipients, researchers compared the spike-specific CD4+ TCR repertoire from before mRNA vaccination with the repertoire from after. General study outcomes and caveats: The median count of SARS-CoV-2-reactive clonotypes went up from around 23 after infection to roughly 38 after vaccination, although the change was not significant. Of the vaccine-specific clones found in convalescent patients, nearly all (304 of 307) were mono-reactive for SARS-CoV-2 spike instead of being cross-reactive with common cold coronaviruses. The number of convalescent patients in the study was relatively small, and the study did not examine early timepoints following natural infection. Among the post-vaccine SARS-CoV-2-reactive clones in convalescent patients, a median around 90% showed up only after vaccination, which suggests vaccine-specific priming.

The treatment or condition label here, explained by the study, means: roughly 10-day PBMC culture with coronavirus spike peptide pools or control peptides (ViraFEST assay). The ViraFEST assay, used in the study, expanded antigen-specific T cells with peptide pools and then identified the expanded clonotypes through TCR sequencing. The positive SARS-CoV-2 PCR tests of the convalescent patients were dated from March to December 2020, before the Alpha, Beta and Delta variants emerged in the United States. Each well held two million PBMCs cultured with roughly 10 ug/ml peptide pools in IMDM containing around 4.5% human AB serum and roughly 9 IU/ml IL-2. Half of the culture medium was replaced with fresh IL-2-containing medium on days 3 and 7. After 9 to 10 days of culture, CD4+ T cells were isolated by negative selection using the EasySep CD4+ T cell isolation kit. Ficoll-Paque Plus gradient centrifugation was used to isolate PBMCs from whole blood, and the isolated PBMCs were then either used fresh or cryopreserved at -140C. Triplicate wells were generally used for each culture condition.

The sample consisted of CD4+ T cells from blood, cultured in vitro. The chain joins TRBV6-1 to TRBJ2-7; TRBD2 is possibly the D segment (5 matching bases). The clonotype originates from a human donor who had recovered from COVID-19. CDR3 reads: CASRPDFLEQYF. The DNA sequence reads TGTGCCAGCAGACCGGACTTCCTGGAGCAGTACTTC.